The 3 T cell receptor beta chains in this list originate from one sample, sequenced in a study of spatial heterogeneity in lung cancer. Time point of the sample: blood at routine non-recurrence follow-up after resection. TCRdb called the 5' RACE reads again in MiXCR, with one record for every CDR3 protein. The profile shows over 70,000 distinct CDR3 sequences, around 8.9% of them singletons. The input for sequencing was PBMCs, taken at follow-up. These receptors were collected from a female donor with early-stage non-small cell lung cancer.

This clonotype was observed at least ten times. The rearrangement joins TRBV9 to TRBJ2-2; no clear D. The CDR3 has 11 residues. Germline CDR1 and CDR2: SGDLS and YYNGEE. V was clipped by 0 bases and J by 7 bases, with 1 base between them. CDR3 residues: CASSVGGELFF. Here the CDR3 DNA reads TGTGCCAGCAGCGTAGGCGGGGAGCTGTTTTTT.

This clonotype was detected many times. The J gene is TRBJ2-1, the V gene TRBV6-1; 12 positions agree with TRBD2. After removal of 2 bases from V and 8 bases from J, the junction contained 4 bases not matched to a gene. This CDR3 region has 15 residues. Germline assignment: CDR1 MNHNS and CDR2 SASEGT. The CDR3 is CASSELTSGSDEQFF. CDR3 bases: TGTGCCAGCAGTGAATTGACTAGCGGGAGCGATGAGCAGTTCTTC.

This clonotype has at least ten counts. The rearrangement uses TRBV5-5 and TRBJ2-7; possibly TRBD2 for D (5 bases). The CDR3 sequence is 13 residues long. Trimming cost V 0 bases and J 3 bases, with 7 bases left between them. Per the germline V gene, CDR1 is SGHKS and CDR2 is YYEKEE (reference sequence). DNA of the CDR3: TGTGCCAGCAGCTTGGCCCGGGGCTACGAGCAGTACTTC. Translating it yields CASSLARGYEQYF.